These 21 T cell receptor beta chains came from one sample sequenced in a study of STAT5B mutations in CD4+ large granular lymphocyte leukemia. The table came from immunoSEQ multiplex PCR; TCRdb's copy has only in-frame clones and leaves some out. The repertoire holds about 46,000 clones, with around 82% as singletons. The sequenced sample was CD4+ T cells from blood buffy coats. The receptors shown here come from a human donor in good health.

This chain joins TRBV6-1 and TRBJ1-5, with D perhaps matching TRBD1 (5 bases). The CDR3 extends over 14 amino acids. In germline, CDR1 is MNHNS, CDR2 SASEGT. Trimming took off 6 bases at V and 6 bases at J, with 15 bases between the two ends. CDR3 bases: TGTGCCAGCAGCGATAGTGGGGGTGGTCAGCCCCAGCATTTT. As protein: CASSDSGGGQPQHF.

CDR3 sequence (DNA): TGCGCCAGCAGCCAAGTCGGGACGGAGGGCTGGGAGACCCAGTACTTC. Translated: CASSQVGTEGWETQYF. The V call is TRBV4-1, the J call TRBJ2-5; maybe TRBD2 (6 bases). Trimming stripped 1 base from V and 5 bases from J, with 17 bases between. The CDR3 loop spans 16 amino acids. Per the germline V gene, CDR1 is MGHRA and CDR2 is YSYEKL.

This sequence joins TRBV5-5 and TRBJ1-5; D not certain. The V gene lost 5 bases and the J gene lost 0 bases, with 15 bases spanning the gap. The CDR3 contains 16 residues. Germline V gene lookup returns CDR1 SGHKS and CDR2 YYEKEE (reference sequence). CDR3 amino acids: CASSMDVLYSNQPQHF. In nucleotides, the CDR3 is TGTGCCAGCAGTATGGACGTACTTTATAGCAATCAGCCCCAGCATTTT. Complete variable domain (other parts from reference TRBV5-5 and TRBJ1-5): DAGVTQSPTHLIKTRGQQVTLRCSPISGHKSVSWYQQVLGQGPQFIFQYYEKEERGRGNFPDRFSARQFPNYSSELNVNALLLGDSALYLCASSMDVLYSNQPQHFGDGTRLSIL.

The chain joins TRBV5-6 to TRBJ2-6; 12 nucleotides align to TRBD2. The trim removed 0 bases at V and 2 bases at J, leaving 0 bases unmatched. Germline V gives CDR1 SGHDT, CDR2 YYEEEE. The CDR3 consists of 17 residues. This chain's CDR3 is CASSLGLAGAGANVLTF. CDR3 nucleotide sequence: TGTGCCAGCAGCTTGGGACTAGCGGGAGCTGGGGCCAACGTCCTGACTTTC. The full variable domain, its missing parts supplied by reference TRBV5-6 and TRBJ2-6, is DAGVTQSPTHLIKTRGQQVTLRCSPKSGHDTVSWYQQALGQGPQFIFQYYEEEERQRGNFPDRFSGHQFPNYSSELNVNALLLGDSALYLCASSLGLAGAGANVLTFGAGSRLTVL.

The rearrangement uses TRBV5-1 and TRBJ2-5; TRBD2 matches at 10 bases. V lost 4 bases and J lost 4; bases outside the gene matches: 13. The CDR3 is made up of 17 amino acids. The germline V gene encodes CDR1 SGHRS and CDR2 YFSETQ. CDR3 amino acids: CASSRRVAGGLGETQYF. As DNA, the CDR3 is TGCGCCAGCAGCCGACGGGTAGCGGGGGGCCTCGGAGAGACCCAGTACTTC.

The chain joins TRBV28 to TRBJ2-7, with 9 bases matching TRBD1. The CDR3 runs 14 residues. V lost 5 bases, J lost 3 bases, and 5 bases stayed unmatched. Per germline, CDR1 MDHEN and CDR2 SYDVKM. CDR3 in amino acids: CASSLTGGNYEQYF. CDR3 nucleotide sequence: TGTGCCAGCAGTCTCACAGGGGGCAACTACGAGCAGTACTTC.

This chain connects TRBV7-9 to TRBJ1-5; the D is unclear. With 5 bases removed from V and 1 base from J, the gap between germline ends came to 9 bases. The CDR3 extends over 14 amino acids. The germline CDR1 and CDR2 sequences are SEHNR and FQNEAQ (reference sequence). CDR3 nucleotide sequence: TGTGCCAGCAGCCTCAGTGAGAGCAATCAGCCCCAGCATTTT. Translation: CASSLSESNQPQHF.

This clone has a single count. The chain employs TRBV11-1 and TRBJ1-6, with a weak D call TRBD1 (5 bases). The CDR3 runs to 14 residues. Trimming pared 1 base from V and 6 bases from J, leaving 7 bases between. Germline V CDR1 and CDR2: SGHAT, FQDESV (reference sequence). The CDR3 sequence: CASSLVGGNSPLHF. In DNA, the CDR3 is TGTGCCAGCAGCTTAGTCGGGGGTAATTCACCCCTCCACTTT.

J is TRBJ1-1 and V is TRBV29-1; the D gene is possibly TRBD1 (6 bases). The V end was cut by 6 bases, the J end by 0 bases, with 11 bases between. Germline-derived CDR1 and CDR2 are SQVTM and ANQGSEA. This CDR3 has 13 amino acids. CDR3: CSVCGQLNTEAFF. CDR3 in DNA: TGCAGCGTCTGCGGACAGCTGAACACTGAAGCTTTCTTT.

The chain has TRBV7-3 and TRBJ2-1, with D uncertain. The germline V gene has CDR1 SGHTA and CDR2 FQGTGA. Trimming took 0 bases from V and 10 from J, leaving 7 bases between them. CDR3 length: 12 residues. CDR3: CASSLTDGEQFF. The CDR3 nucleotides are TGTGCCAGCAGCTTAACGGACGGGGAGCAGTTCTTC.

The V and J genes are TRBV9 and TRBJ1-4, with 7 bases aligning to TRBD1. Germline CDR1 and CDR2: SGDLS and YYNGEE. CDR3 length: 16 residues. V lost 3 bases, J lost 6 bases, and 11 bases stayed unmatched. Written as DNA, the CDR3 is TGTGCCAGCAGCGATAGATTGGACAGGAAAGATGAAAAACTGTTTTTT. This gives the protein CASSDRLDRKDEKLFF.

The chain recombines TRBV5-8 with TRBJ1-4, with no clear D. Between the trimmed V and J ends, which lost 4 bases and 13 bases, there was a span of 17 bases. This CDR3 has 13 amino acids. CDR1 SGHTS and CDR2 YDEGEE come from the germline V gene. The CDR3 sequence: CASSHPTRRGLFF. The DNA of the CDR3 is TGTGCCAGCAGCCACCCTACACGGAGAGGACTGTTTTTT.

This clone has only a few counts. This rearrangement joins TRBV7-6 to TRBJ2-5; tentative D call: TRBD2 (7 bases). This CDR3 has 17 amino acids. The V gene's germline CDR1 is SGHVS and CDR2 FNYEAQ. V shed 5 bases and J shed 3 bases, with 22 bases lying between them. The CDR3 bases are TGTGCCAGCAGCCTGGAGGGGGGGCCTGGGGCCAAAGAGACCCAGTACTTC. Translating gives CASSLEGGPGAKETQYF.

The chain combines TRBV9 with TRBJ2-5; 10 bases match TRBD2. Trimming at V came to 0 bases and at J to 5 bases, leaving 4 bases not matched to a gene. Germline V lookup: CDR1 SGDLS, CDR2 YYNGEE. The CDR3 consists of 15 residues. Written as DNA, the CDR3 is TGTGCCAGCAGCGTAGAAGCGGGAGGGCGGGAGACCCAGTACTTC. Protein sequence: CASSVEAGGRETQYF.

The chain combines TRBV14 with TRBJ1-3, with 7 bases matching TRBD1. The germline gives CDR1 SGHDN, CDR2 FVKESK. J gave up 0 bases and V 1 base, and 6 bases lay outside the gene matches. This CDR3 has 17 residues. The CDR3 DNA is TGTGCCAGCAGCCAAGTTAAATGGGACAGCTCTGGAAACACCATATATTTT. This translates into CASSQVKWDSSGNTIYF.

The CDR3, as DNA: TGTGCCAGCAGTCCCCCTCGGCAGAACTCGTTGCAGCCCCAGCATTTT. Protein: CASSPPRQNSLQPQHF. This rearrangement joins TRBV28 to TRBJ1-5; D uncertain. Trimming removed 5 bases from V and 7 bases from J, with 21 bases in between. Looked up from germline, CDR1 is MDHEN and CDR2 is SYDVKM. This CDR3 has 16 amino acids. Filled out from reference TRBV28 and TRBJ1-5, the complete variable domain reads DVKVTQSSRYLVKRTGEKVFLECVQDMDHENMFWYRQDPGLGLRLIYFSYDVKMKEKGDIPEGYSVSREKKERFSLILESASTNQTSMYLCASSPPRQNSLQPQHFGDGTRLSIL.

The chain combines TRBV7-9 with TRBJ1-3; weak D call: TRBD1 (5 bases). The CDR3 is 16 amino acids. Trimming stripped 5 bases from V and 0 bases from J, with 14 bases between. Germline loops: CDR1 SEHNR, CDR2 FQNEAQ (reference sequence). The CDR3 DNA is TGTGCCAGCAGCCCCCATGGCAGGGTCTCTGGAAACACCATATATTTT. Protein sequence: CASSPHGRVSGNTIYF.

The CDR3 spells CASSPPVGGQETQYF. The CDR3 nucleotides are TGTGCCAGCAGCCCCCCCGTCGGGGGCCAAGAGACCCAGTACTTC. The chain combines TRBV5-4 with TRBJ2-5, with D perhaps matching TRBD2 (6 bases). Trimming shortened V by 4 bases and J by 1 base, and 14 bases separated the two germline ends. The germline gives CDR1 SGHNT, CDR2 YYREEE (reference sequence). The CDR3 is 15 residues long.

As to this clone: The same CDR3 also results from other DNA sequences found in this sample. The chain carries TRBV6-4 and TRBJ2-3; a possible D gene is TRBD2 (6 bases). The length of the CDR3 is 13 residues. V gave up 5 bases and J gave up 0 bases, with 6 bases separating them. Germline V gene data show CDR1 as MRHNA and CDR2 as SNTAGT. CDR3 DNA: TGTGCCAGCAGTAGCGGGAGCACAGATACGCAGTATTTT. Residues: CASSSGSTDTQYF.

This clone has only a few counts. This chain uses TRBV7-9 with TRBJ1-3; unclear D gene. The CDR3 has 14 amino acids. CDR1 and CDR2 (germline): SEHNR, FQNEAQ (reference sequence). Trimming left V 5 bases short and J 7 bases short, with 15 bases between. The CDR3 sequence: CASSQTSVLNTIYF. The CDR3 bases are TGTGCCAGCAGCCAAACTTCCGTACTGAACACCATATATTTT.

The sample holds one count of this clone. Other nucleotide sequences from this sample produce the same CDR3. This chain links TRBV28 with TRBJ2-1; 10 nucleotides match TRBD2. V trimming: 5 bases; J trimming: 4 bases; junction bases outside the gene matches: 2. This CDR3 spans 14 amino acids. From germline, CDR1 is MDHEN and CDR2 SYDVKM. CDR3: CASSLAGAYNEQFF. In DNA, the CDR3 is TGTGCCAGCAGTCTAGCGGGGGCTTACAATGAGCAGTTCTTC.